This T cell receptor (beta chain) is drawn from a study of cytotoxic CD8 clonotypes in ibrutinib-treated CLL (dated by TCRdb to 2020 to 2023). Study-wide context: In this cohort, some 16 patients were treatment-naive and more than 9 were relapsed/refractory, while under 18 had unmutated IGHV. Of the roughly 90 participants in the trial, about 25 had longitudinal samples available. Responses were partial in 25 or so patients and complete in 2; after median about 70 months follow-up, about 14 stayed in remission and some twelve progressed. On average, each sample yielded around 230,000 productive templates and roughly 95,000 productive rearrangements. All remission and progressive disease samples were collected while patients were still receiving ibrutinib. Response samples were taken after a median of roughly eleven months on treatment, ranging from about 6 to 36 months. Cryopreserved peripheral blood mononuclear cells were collected before treatment, at response, and at either disease progression or sustained remission. The full study reports these points: Baseline clonality exceeded that of age-matched healthy donors and correlated strongly with circulating CD8+ T-cell counts. Public clonotypes were rare and either shrank or stayed stable during treatment, and the rise in clonality at ibrutinib response reflected expansion of private clonotypes. Sampling times were not matched between patients in sustained remission and patients whose disease was progressing, and lymph node repertoires were not examined. Clonality increased at ibrutinib response, stayed stable in sustained remission, and fell back toward baseline at progression.

The goal of deep resolution MiSeq sequencing was a depth between 1 in 1 million and 1 in 200,000 T cells, and coverage averaged 10x per clonotype. The immunoSEQ hsTCRB Kit was used to generate TCR beta libraries. The authors' pipeline ran thus. Data were analyzed with ImmunoSEQ Data Assistant and ImmunoSEQ Analyzer, with V, D and J genes assigned per IMGT definitions. Clonality, with values ranging from 0 to 1, was calculated as one minus the normalized Shannon entropy of productive rearrangement frequencies. Only overrepresented clonotypes making up at least 0.05% of each patient's repertoire were included in the public clonotype analysis. Repertoires from approximately 13 age-matched healthy donors in immuneACCESS were used as clonality controls. Imported from immuneACCESS, the table was reduced by TCRdb to in-frame sequences with V and J called. These copies leave out some clones; in studies compared against another copy, an unresolved V gene accounts for under half, and the cause of the remainder is not known. Clone size and the V and J calls come from that table; the DNA yielded D and trimming. In all, the sample holds 130,000 or so clones, and 77% of those were seen once. 25% to 35% of the sample is in the top ten clones.

There are 12 amino acids in the CDR3, from cysteine to phenylalanine inclusive. Only CDR3 DNA is held: 36 bases, read in frame from base 1. The germline V gene gives CDR1 as SGHRS and CDR2 as YFSETQ. The V and J ends are trimmed by 0 bases and 5 bases, leaving 6 bases between them. A remark on this clone: Its specific antigen is unknown. Base-call qualities are not available, and no considerably larger clone is one nucleotide away.

The time point label, as the study defines it: about twelve months on ibrutinib. For TCR beta library preparation, approximately 2.2 micrograms of genomic DNA were isolated from cryopreserved PBMCs. Longitudinal blood samples from CLL patients on ibrutinib monotherapy were analyzed using high-throughput TCR beta sequencing. The patients took part in an open-label, single-center phase 2 trial of ibrutinib monotherapy. In this chain, TRBV5-1 is recombined with TRBJ2-7; there is no confident call for the D gene. The specimen was PBMCs, collected after 12 months of ibrutinib treatment. The sequence was collected from a human donor with chronic lymphocytic leukemia. DNA sequence: TGCGCCAGCAGCTTGGATCGGAACGAGCAGTACTTC. This sequence encodes CASSLDRNEQYF.